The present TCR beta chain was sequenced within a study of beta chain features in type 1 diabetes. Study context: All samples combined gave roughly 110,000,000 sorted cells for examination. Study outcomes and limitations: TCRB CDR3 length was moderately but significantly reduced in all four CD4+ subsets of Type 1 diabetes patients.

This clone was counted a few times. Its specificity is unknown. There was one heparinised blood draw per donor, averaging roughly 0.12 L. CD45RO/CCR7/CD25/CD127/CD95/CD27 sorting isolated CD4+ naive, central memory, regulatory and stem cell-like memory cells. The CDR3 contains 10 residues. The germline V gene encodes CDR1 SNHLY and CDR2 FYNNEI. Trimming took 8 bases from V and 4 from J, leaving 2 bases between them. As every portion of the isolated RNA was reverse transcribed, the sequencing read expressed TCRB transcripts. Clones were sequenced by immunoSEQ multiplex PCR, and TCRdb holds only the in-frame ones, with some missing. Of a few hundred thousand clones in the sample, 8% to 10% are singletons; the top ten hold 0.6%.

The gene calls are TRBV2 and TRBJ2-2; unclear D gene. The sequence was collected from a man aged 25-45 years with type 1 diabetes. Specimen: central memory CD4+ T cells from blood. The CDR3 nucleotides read TGTGCCAGCGCCACCGGGGAGCTGTTTTTT. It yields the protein CASATGELFF. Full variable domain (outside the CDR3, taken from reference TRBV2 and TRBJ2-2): EPEVTQTPSHQVTQMGQEVILRCVPISNHLYFYWYRQILGQKVEFLVSFYNNEISEKSEIFDDQFSVERPDGSNFTLKIRSTKLEDSAMYFCASATGELFFGEGSRLTVL.